The 25 T cell receptor beta chains presented below share a single source sample, sequenced in a study of blood T cell repertoires in COVID-19. Produced via immunoSEQ multiplex PCR; TCRdb's table is partial and in-frame only. The sample consists of about 120,000 clones, about 78% of them appearing once. The sequencing input was peripheral blood. The receptors were sampled from a man aged 65 to 79 with acute or convalescent COVID-19.

The chain combines TRBV5-1 with TRBJ1-4; 11 bases are shared with TRBD1. This CDR3 contains 14 residues. With 4 bases clipped from V and 5 bases from J, the junction kept 1 base outside the gene matches. From germline, CDR1 is SGHRS and CDR2 YFSETQ. CDR3 nucleotide sequence: TGCGCCAGCAGCAGGGACAGGGGGAATGAAAAACTGTTTTTT. This encodes CASSRDRGNEKLFF.

The chain recombines TRBV5-6 with TRBJ2-6; D unclear. This CDR3 region has 17 residues. Germline V CDR1 and CDR2: SGHDT, YYEEEE. Trimming stripped 4 bases from V and 0 bases from J, with 14 bases between. The CDR3 sequence is CASSPPGGYSGANVLTF. CDR3 nucleotides: TGTGCCAGCAGCCCCCCTGGCGGTTACTCTGGGGCCAACGTCCTGACTTTC. The full variable domain, completed using reference TRBV5-6 and TRBJ2-6, is DAGVTQSPTHLIKTRGQQVTLRCSPKSGHDTVSWYQQALGQGPQFIFQYYEEEERQRGNFPDRFSGHQFPNYSSELNVNALLLGDSALYLCASSPPGGYSGANVLTFGAGSRLTVL.

This chain joins TRBV5-6 and TRBJ1-4, with D maybe TRBD1 (5 bases). This CDR3 comprises 15 residues. V was pared by 4 bases and J by 4 bases, with 14 bases between. CDR1 is SGHDT and CDR2 is YYEEEE in the germline V gene. The CDR3 sequence: CASSPVGEVNEKLFF. The CDR3 bases are TGTGCCAGCAGCCCTGTAGGGGAAGTTAATGAAAAACTGTTTTTT.

The V and J genes are TRBV5-1 and TRBJ2-1; TRBD1 matches at 8 bases. CDR3 length equals 16 residues. From germline, CDR1 is SGHRS and CDR2 YFSETQ. The V gene end was trimmed by 4 bases and the J gene end by 4 bases; junction bases not matched to a gene: 10. CDR3 region: CASSGTGQGAYNEQFF. CDR3 DNA sequence: TGCGCCAGCAGCGGAACCGGACAGGGTGCGTACAATGAGCAGTTCTTC.

CDR3 DNA sequence: TGTGCCAGCAGCCAGAACCGGGGGAATGAGCAGTTCTTC. Protein: CASSQNRGNEQFF. The chain links TRBV3-1 (or the pseudogene TRBV3-2) to TRBJ2-1; D might be TRBD2 (6 bases). This CDR3 is built from 13 residues. Between the trimmed V and J ends, which lost 3 bases and 7 bases, there was a span of 10 bases. Germline CDR1 and CDR2: LGHDT and YNNKEL (reference sequence).

The chain employs TRBV5-8 and TRBJ2-5; TRBD1 is a possible D gene (6 bases). Trimming took off 4 bases at V and 2 bases at J, with 15 bases between the two ends. Germline CDR1 and CDR2: SGHTS and YDEGEE. The CDR3 runs 15 residues. CDR3 sequence: CASSHPRGGQETQYF. The DNA of the CDR3 is TGTGCCAGCAGCCATCCCAGGGGTGGGCAAGAGACCCAGTACTTC. Drawing the rest from reference TRBV5-8 and TRBJ2-5, the complete variable domain is EAGVTQSPTHLIKTRGQQATLRCSPISGHTSVYWYQQALGLGLQFLLWYDEGEERNRGNFPPRFSGRQFPNYSSELNVNALELEDSALYLCASSHPRGGQETQYFGPGTRLLVL.

This chain joins TRBV27 and TRBJ2-5, with 13 bases lining up with TRBD2. Germline V gene lookup returns CDR1 MNHEY and CDR2 SMNVEV (reference sequence). J gave up 5 bases and V 6 bases, and 18 bases lay outside the gene matches. This CDR3 has 19 amino acids. In DNA form, the CDR3 reads TGTGCCAGCAGCTCCCCGACTAGCGGGGGGCAACGCAAGGTGGAGACCCAGTACTTC. Translating gives CASSSPTSGGQRKVETQYF.

The V and J genes are TRBV18 and TRBJ1-5, with 7 bases aligning to TRBD1. Germline lookup yields CDR1 KGHSH and CDR2 LQKENI. Trimming removed 3 bases from V and 6 bases from J; junction bases left unmatched: 5. CDR3 length: 14 amino acids. CDR3 DNA: TGTGCCAGCTCACCCGGACAGGCGGGTCAGCCCCAGCATTTT. This sequence encodes CASSPGQAGQPQHF. The full variable domain, in which reference TRBV18 and TRBJ1-5 provide the parts outside the CDR3, is NAGVMQNPRHLVRRRGQEARLRCSPMKGHSHVYWYRQLPEEGLKFMVYLQKENIIDESGMPKERFSAEFPKEGPSILRIQQVVRGDSAAYFCASSPGQAGQPQHFGDGTRLSIL.

V gene TRBV2 combines with J gene TRBJ2-3, with 8 bases fitting TRBD1. Germline CDR1 is SNHLY and CDR2 is FYNNEI. This CDR3 is built from 15 residues. Germline trimming cut 5 bases from V and 7 bases from J; bases unmatched to any gene: 11. CDR3 loop: CASSLDRGTGHTQYF. CDR3 coding DNA: TGTGCCAGCAGTCTCGACAGGGGAACAGGGCATACGCAGTATTTT.

In this sample, this clone turned up once. The chain employs TRBV6-1 and TRBJ1-2, with D unresolved. Germline CDR1 MNHNS, CDR2 SASEGT. Trimming left V 1 base short and J 4 bases short, with 7 bases between. The CDR3 totals 13 residues. CDR3 in DNA: TGTGCCAGCAGTGAAGGACGGAGCTATGGCTACACCTTC. Its protein product is CASSEGRSYGYTF.

This chain connects TRBV5-4 to TRBJ1-1, with no clear D. V was shortened by 0 bases and J by 1 base, with 7 bases between the two germline ends. The CDR3 loop spans 14 amino acids. Looked up from germline, CDR1 is SGHNT and CDR2 is YYREEE (reference sequence). The CDR3 is CASSLATPNTEAFF. CDR3 DNA: TGTGCCAGCAGCTTGGCTACCCCGAACACTGAAGCTTTCTTT.

The chain carries TRBV18 and TRBJ1-1; D perhaps matches TRBD1 (5 bases). The germline gives CDR1 KGHSH, CDR2 LQKENI. This CDR3 has 16 amino acids. V lost 3 bases to trimming and J lost 3 bases, with 17 bases between them. CDR3 bases: TGTGCCAGCTCACCGAACAGGATATTGAAGGACACTGAAGCTTTCTTT. Translating it yields CASSPNRILKDTEAFF.

The CDR3 bases are TGTGCCAGCAGCCTAGGACAGGGGGCCGCTGGAAACACCATATATTTT. Translated: CASSLGQGAAGNTIYF. The rearrangement joins TRBV7-2 to TRBJ1-3, with 11 bases lining up with TRBD1. The V and J ends lost 5 bases and 2 bases, in that order; junction bases with no gene match: 5. Per germline, CDR1 SGHTA and CDR2 FQGNSA. There are 16 residues in the CDR3.

This clone appeared a few times. The gene calls are TRBV5-5 and TRBJ2-3; D is uncertain. Germline values: CDR1 SGHKS, CDR2 YYEKEE (reference sequence). V shed 4 bases and J shed 8 bases, with 14 bases lying between them. The CDR3 runs 13 residues. CDR3: CASSTTLEVTQYF. The CDR3 DNA reads as TGTGCCAGCAGCACAACCCTTGAGGTTACGCAGTATTTT.

This clone was seen only a few times. The junction does not match germline at one end; this may be a read error. The chain recombines TRBV6-2 or TRBV6-3 with TRBJ1-1; 7 bases map to TRBD1. Germline CDR1 and CDR2: MNHEY and SVGEGT. This CDR3 comprises 11 residues. The CDR3: CASSDRAALSF. The CDR3 DNA follows: TGTGCCAGCAGTGACAGGGCAGCATTGTCGTTT.

This chain uses TRBV24-1 with TRBJ2-3; possibly TRBD1 for D (6 bases). The CDR3 has 15 residues. From germline, CDR1 is KGHDR and CDR2 SFDVKD. V was shortened by 2 bases and J by 2 bases, with 10 bases between the two germline ends. The CDR3 loop reads CATSDSTGLTDTQYF. For the CDR3, the DNA is TGTGCCACCAGTGATTCAACAGGGCTCACAGATACGCAGTATTTT.

This clone was seen only a few times. The chain joins TRBV11-2 to TRBJ2-1; weak D call: TRBD1 (6 bases). Germline V CDR1 and CDR2: SGHAT, FQNNGV. The CDR3 runs 12 residues. V was clipped by 6 bases and J by 14 bases, with 17 bases between them. CDR3 region: CASRTQGDKKFF. DNA for the CDR3: TGTGCCAGCAGGACACAGGGAGATAAGAAGTTCTTC.

The CDR3 spells CASRLALAGGDTQYF. DNA of the CDR3: TGTGCCAGCAGACTAGCACTAGCGGGGGGGGATACGCAGTATTTT. The chain joins TRBV7-2 to TRBJ2-3; 13 positions match TRBD2. Per germline, CDR1 SGHTA and CDR2 FQGNSA. With 6 bases clipped from V and 6 bases from J, the junction kept 6 bases outside the gene matches. This CDR3 comprises 15 residues.

The gene calls are TRBV5-1 and TRBJ2-1; D gene ambiguous. Germline CDR1 reads SGHRS; CDR2 reads YFSETQ. The CDR3 contains 14 residues. V lost 6 bases, J lost 0 bases, and 10 bases lay in between. The CDR3 coding sequence is TGCGCCAGCACGCCTGAGAGCTCCTACAATGAGCAGTTCTTC. Protein sequence: CASTPESSYNEQFF.

This clone appeared once. The chain employs TRBV7-3 and TRBJ2-5; tentative D call: TRBD1 (6 bases). V was clipped by 8 bases and J by 1 base, with 14 bases between them. The CDR3 has 14 amino acids. CDR1 is SGHTA, CDR2 FQGTGA, per germline. For the CDR3, the DNA is TGTGCCAGCGGGGTTACAGGGCCCCAAGAGACCCAGTACTTC. This sequence encodes CASGVTGPQETQYF.

The J gene is TRBJ2-7, the V gene TRBV19; 8 bases fit TRBD2. The CDR3 spans 14 residues. J was trimmed by 4 bases and V by 5 bases; bases with no gene match: 7. Germline-derived CDR1 and CDR2 are LNHDA and SQIVND (reference sequence). The CDR3 DNA sequence: TGTGCCAGTAGTTCTACTAGCGGAAGGTACGAGCAGTACTTC. Its protein product is CASSSTSGRYEQYF.

CDR3 sequence reads: CASSPVGQGNRGYTF. In DNA, the CDR3 is TGTGCCAGCTCACCAGTCGGACAGGGAAATCGAGGCTACACCTTC. The chain is built from TRBV18 and TRBJ1-2; 8 bases match TRBD1. This CDR3 has 15 amino acids. V shed 2 bases, J shed 8 bases, and the junction held 10 bases outside the gene matches. Germline lookup yields CDR1 KGHSH and CDR2 LQKENI. Using reference TRBV18 and TRBJ1-2 for the parts outside the CDR3, the full variable domain is NAGVMQNPRHLVRRRGQEARLRCSPMKGHSHVYWYRQLPEEGLKFMVYLQKENIIDESGMPKERFSAEFPKEGPSILRIQQVVRGDSAAYFCASSPVGQGNRGYTFGSGTRLTVV.

The genes are TRBV12-5 and TRBJ1-2, with 8 positions matching TRBD1. V dropped 0 bases and J dropped 0; count of bases not matched to a gene: 3. CDR1 and CDR2 from the germline V gene are LGHNT and FRNRAP. The CDR3 contains 16 residues. Here the CDR3 reads CASGLVQGAANYGYTF. CDR3 bases: TGTGCTAGTGGTTTGGTTCAGGGGGCCGCTAACTATGGCTACACCTTC.

This clone was observed a single time. The chain recombines TRBV11-3 with TRBJ2-1; the match to TRBD2 covers 15 bases. V dropped 6 bases and J dropped 10; count of bases not matched to a gene: 10. This CDR3 contains 16 residues. The germline CDR1 and CDR2 sequences are SGHNT and YENEEA. CDR3 sequence (DNA): TGTGCCAGCAGACCACCGGGACTAGCGGGGGGCGGGGAGCAGTTCTTC. It yields the protein CASRPPGLAGGGEQFF.

The chain uses TRBV6-6 and TRBJ2-1, with TRBD2 identical over 8 bases. V was pared by 0 bases and J by 6 bases, with 7 bases of the junction left unmatched. The V gene's germline CDR1 is MNHNY and CDR2 SVGAGI (reference sequence). The CDR3 is made up of 16 amino acids. CDR3 sequence reads: CASSYSLAGRINEQFF. CDR3 bases: TGTGCCAGCAGTTACTCTTTAGCGGGGCGAATCAATGAGCAGTTCTTC.